This T cell receptor beta chain derives from a study of T cell responses to AZD1222 COVID-19 vaccine (dated by TCRdb to about 2021). Looking at the study overall: TCR sequencing covered about 230 trial participants: 207 given two doses of AZD1222 and approximately 26 given two doses of MenACWY control vaccine. Enrollment into the trials was organized by age into subgroups of 18-55, 56-69 and 70-plus years, and those subgroups contained roughly 140, 27 and 60 TCR-sequenced participants, respectively.

The germline V gene specifies SNHLY as CDR1 and FYNNEI as CDR2. V lost 6 bases and J lost 0 bases, and the count of bases not matched to a germline gene is 4. CDR3 length: 15 amino acids, cysteine to phenylalanine. Only CDR3 DNA remains: 45 bases, in frame from the first base. According to the study, the label for this sample's time point signals: about 28 days (+/-7) after the second vaccine dose. AZD1222 recipients given second doses at about 4 weeks or at about 12 weeks were pooled, since spike-specific TCR depth and breadth were not found to differ between the two schedules. Vaccinee samples came from UK trials COV001 and COV002, including a single-blind randomized controlled phase 2/3 trial of AZD1222 (ChAdOx1 nCoV-19) in healthy adults. Trial participant PBMC samples were collected at day 0 and day 28 after the second dose for TCRbeta chain sequencing. As regards this clone: Its antigen is not yet known. No much larger clonotype is one base removed from it; base qualities were not supplied.

The CDR3 regions of human TCRbeta chains were analyzed by immunosequencing. Per the original workflow: Repertoire TCRs were checked for matches against a reference library of SARS-CoV-2-specific TCRs that had been generated using the MIRA antigen-specificity platform. Breadth meant the fraction of unique TCRs that were SARS-CoV-2-associated, whereas depth meant the fraction of total T cells that were SARS-CoV-2-associated. Using the MIRA data, each spike-specific TCR was mapped to the spike region that the TCR reacts to and placed in a CD4 or CD8 class. Log10-transformed breadth and depth values were compared by one-way ANOVA with Sidak's multiple comparisons tests. TCRdb provides this immuneACCESS table in a form limited to in-frame rearrangements. Some clones are lacking; in checked studies, under half of them reflect an unresolved V gene, and why the rest are absent is not known. V, J and clone size reflect that table, while D and trimming were determined from the DNA. For this sample there are over 110,000 clones; under 90% appear just once. Approximately 1.6% of the sample is held by the ten biggest clonotypes.

The paper as a whole reports these results and caveats: A significant rise in spike-specific TCR breadth and depth was observed after two AZD1222 doses relative to day 0 and relative to MenACWY recipients. Participants were mostly white British and included more females than males, and it was suggested by the authors that clonal diversity may have been underestimated. The 56-69-year group was small, and its depth increase did not reach significance, likely because of low power. No day 14 peak-response samples were available, so repertoires were characterized only after the peak T cell response. Vaccine-associated CD4 TCRs spanned the whole spike protein, with dominant responses in regions 160-218 and 743-854. Conclusions about previously exposed vaccinees were limited because only a handful of AZD1222 recipients were SARS-CoV-2 seropositive at baseline. Reportedly, close to half of the unique spike-specific TCRs recognized epitopes lying outside the regions that are mutated in the B.1.351 and B.1.1.7 variants.

The source material was peripheral blood, sampled 28 days after the second AZD1222 dose. The receptor chain draws on TRBV2 and TRBJ2-2; 7 middle bases align to TRBD1. The source is an adult who received the AZD1222 COVID-19 vaccine. The CDR3 protein: CASRPGTANTGELFF. In nucleotides, the sequence is TGTGCCAGCAGACCCGGGACAGCGAACACCGGGGAGCTGTTTTTT.